This T cell receptor beta chain was identified in a study of blood T cell repertoires in COVID-19. Background on the study: COVID-19 samples collected from the United States, Italy and Spain covered acute and convalescent phases.

Germline CDR1 is SGHRS and CDR2 is YFSETQ. The CDR3 totals 13 residues. V gave up 4 bases and J gave up 5 bases; unmatched junction bases: 3. Libraries were prepared by immunoSEQ multiplex PCR; TCRdb keeps only in-frame clonotypes and omits some of them. Of 50,000 to 75,000 clones in the sample, about 90% were seen once. The gene calls are TRBV5-1 and TRBJ2-5; 9 bases line up with TRBD1. This TCR was sampled from a man older than 75 in a cohort sampled during active COVID-19. Sequencing was performed on peripheral blood. This CDR3 is CASSMGQGETQYF. Here the CDR3 DNA reads TGCGCCAGCAGCATGGGACAGGGCGAGACCCAGTACTTC.